These 23 T cell receptor beta chains originate from one sample sequenced in a study of tissue T cells after allogeneic stem cell transplantation. TCRdb keeps only in-frame clones here, not all; method: immunoSEQ multiplex PCR. The sample carries about 43,000 clones, roughly 90% recorded once. The starting material was blood, obtained before transplantation. These receptors originate from a woman between 35 and 70 years old who later had graft-versus-host disease after an allogeneic stem cell transplant.

The rearrangement joins TRBV15 to TRBJ1-1; D not certain. The ends were cut back, 1 base at V and 3 bases at J, with 12 bases in the middle. The germline V gene has CDR1 LNHNV and CDR2 YYDKDF (reference sequence). The CDR3 is 15 amino acids. The CDR3 protein is CATSRAYSTDTEAFF. In nucleotides, the CDR3 is TGTGCCACCAGCAGAGCGTACAGCACGGACACTGAAGCTTTCTTT.

The V gene is TRBV2, the J gene TRBJ2-7; D remains unclear. CDR1 is SNHLY, CDR2 FYNNEI, per germline. The CDR3 totals 12 residues. V gave up 2 bases and J gave up 9 bases, with 11 bases separating them. The CDR3 coding sequence is TGTGCCAGCAGTGAAAGGGCTCTGGTGCAGTACTTC. It codes for CASSERALVQYF.

The V call is TRBV28, the J call TRBJ2-3; 9 bases are a match to TRBD2. V lost 3 bases and J lost 2; bases outside the gene matches: 12. Germline CDR1 and CDR2: MDHEN and SYDVKM. CDR3 size: 18 residues. The CDR3 sequence is CASSFFSGSGGSTDTQYF. The CDR3 DNA sequence: TGTGCCAGCAGTTTCTTCTCAGGTAGCGGGGGCTCCACAGATACGCAGTATTTT.

V is TRBV3-1 (or the pseudogene TRBV3-2) and J is TRBJ1-6, with TRBD1 as a possible D gene (5 bases). There are 17 residues in the CDR3. Trimming stripped 2 bases from V and 1 base from J, with 12 bases between. Germline loops: CDR1 LGHDT, CDR2 YNNKEL (reference sequence). CDR3 sequence (DNA): TGTGCCAGCAGCCAAAAAACCCAGGGTTCCTATAATTCACCCCTCCACTTT. Translating gives CASSQKTQGSYNSPLHF.

For this clone: A read error may produce the germline difference seen at one junction end. This chain joins TRBV6-5 and TRBJ2-3; 13 nucleotides agree with TRBD2. This CDR3 spans 13 amino acids. Per germline, CDR1 MNHEY and CDR2 SVGAGI. CDR3 residues: CASSMGLAGPWSF. In DNA, the CDR3 is TGTGCCAGCAGCATGGGACTAGCGGGACCCTGGTCTTTT.

This chain links TRBV19 with TRBJ2-2, with 9 bases that match TRBD2. CDR1 and CDR2 from the germline V gene are LNHDA and SQIVND (reference sequence). The ends lost 7 bases at V and 6 bases at J; junction bases unmatched: 6. The CDR3 contains 14 residues. CDR3 loop: CASTWTSAPGELFF. Here the CDR3 DNA reads TGTGCCAGTACCTGGACTAGCGCCCCCGGGGAGCTGTTTTTT.

The V and J genes are TRBV19 and TRBJ2-7, with D maybe TRBD1 (6 bases). Looked up from germline, CDR1 is LNHDA and CDR2 is SQIVND (reference sequence). Trimming removed 5 bases from V and 1 base from J, with 12 bases in between. CDR3 length: 14 amino acids. CDR3 DNA sequence: TGTGCCAGTAGTGCCAGGGACACGTCCTACGAGCAGTACTTC. Protein: CASSARDTSYEQYF.

This sequence joins TRBV3-1 (or the pseudogene TRBV3-2) and TRBJ1-2; possibly TRBD1 for D (6 bases). V was clipped by 3 bases and J by 3 bases, with 11 bases between them. The CDR3 has 14 residues. Germline V gives CDR1 LGHDT, CDR2 YNNKEL (reference sequence). The CDR3 here is CASSQRGVHYGYTF. In DNA form, the CDR3 reads TGTGCCAGCAGCCAGAGGGGGGTACACTATGGCTACACCTTC.

This rearrangement joins TRBV7-9 to TRBJ1-6, with D unclear. The ends were cut back, 1 base at V and 7 bases at J, with 8 bases in the middle. This CDR3 spans 14 amino acids. Looked up from germline, CDR1 is SEHNR and CDR2 is FQNEAQ (reference sequence). The CDR3 DNA reads as TGTGCCAGCAGCTTAGACTCCGGCAATTCACCCCTCCACTTT. This translates into CASSLDSGNSPLHF.

V and J are TRBV19 and TRBJ2-7; D possibly uses TRBD1 or TRBD2 (5 bases each). V lost 7 bases and J 7 bases, leaving 14 bases between the germline ends. CDR1 is LNHDA, CDR2 SQIVND, per germline (reference sequence). There are 12 residues in the CDR3. CDR3 DNA sequence: TGTGCCAGTAAGGTGGGACGGACTGAGCAGTACTTC. Residues: CASKVGRTEQYF.

The rearrangement joins TRBV19 to TRBJ1-2, with D possibly TRBD1 on 5 matching bases. Trimming pared 7 bases from V and 0 bases from J, leaving 15 bases between. CDR3 size: 15 residues. Germline CDR1 reads LNHDA; CDR2 reads SQIVND (reference sequence). The CDR3 here is CASKRGGESNYGYTF. As DNA, the CDR3 is TGTGCCAGTAAGCGGGGCGGGGAGTCTAACTATGGCTACACCTTC.

The gene calls are TRBV5-1 and TRBJ2-3, with 14 bases aligning to TRBD2. V trimming: 4 bases; J trimming: 4 bases; junction bases outside the gene matches: 8. The CDR3 sequence is 17 residues long. In germline, CDR1 is SGHRS, CDR2 YFSETQ. The CDR3 here is CASSLGGLAGASDTQYF. For the CDR3, the DNA is TGCGCCAGCAGCCTAGGGGGACTAGCGGGAGCATCAGATACGCAGTATTTT.

This chain joins TRBV7-9 and TRBJ2-7; 15 nucleotides match TRBD2. CDR3 size: 19 residues. J was trimmed by 2 bases and V by 5 bases; bases with no gene match: 13. CDR1 is SEHNR, CDR2 FQNEAQ, per germline (reference sequence). Here the CDR3 DNA reads TGTGCCAGCAGCCCTTCTATTGGGACTAGCGGGAGGCGGACCTACGAGCAGTACTTC. Amino acids: CASSPSIGTSGRRTYEQYF. Looking up the rest from reference TRBV7-9 and TRBJ2-7 gives the full variable domain: DTGVSQNPRHKITKRGQNVTFRCDPISEHNRLYWYRQTLGQGPEFLTYFQNEAQLEKSRLLSDRFSAERPKGSFSTLEIQRTEQGDSAMYLCASSPSIGTSGRRTYEQYFGPGTRLTVT.

V gene TRBV9 combines with J gene TRBJ2-1; 9 nucleotides align to TRBD2. With V trimmed by 4 bases and J by 0 bases, 5 bases remained unmatched. Per the germline V gene, CDR1 is SGDLS and CDR2 is YYNGEE. The CDR3 is made up of 16 amino acids. The DNA for the CDR3 is TGTGCCAGCAGCTTTCGTAGCGGGAGCTCCTACAATGAGCAGTTCTTC. Its translation is CASSFRSGSSYNEQFF.

CDR3 nucleotide sequence: TGTGCCAGCAGCGTAGGGGGTAACAGGGACTATGGCTACACCTTC. This encodes CASSVGGNRDYGYTF. The genes are TRBV9 and TRBJ1-2, with D maybe TRBD1 (6 bases). Germline V lookup: CDR1 SGDLS, CDR2 YYNGEE. This CDR3 contains 15 residues. Trimming removed 0 bases from V and 3 bases from J, with 12 bases in between.

This sequence joins TRBV9 and TRBJ2-2; 9 nucleotides match TRBD1. Germline assignment: CDR1 SGDLS and CDR2 YYNGEE. The CDR3 is 16 residues long. The junction had 7 bases not matched to a gene; V was cut back by 3 bases and J by 4 bases. The CDR3 bases are TGTGCCAGCAGCGCCTGGACAGGGGCGGGCACCGGGGAGCTGTTTTTT. This sequence encodes CASSAWTGAGTGELFF.

The CDR3 nucleotides read TGTGCCAGCAGCCCCCGACTAGCGGGGGCAGCAGATACGCAGTATTTT. It is translated as CASSPRLAGAADTQYF. J is TRBJ2-3 and V is TRBV7-2; 12 bases map to TRBD2. CDR1 is SGHTA, CDR2 FQGNSA, per germline. V shed 5 bases and J 4 bases; nucleotides not matched to a gene: 7. The CDR3 is 16 amino acids.

The rearrangement links TRBV11-2 to TRBJ2-7; 11 positions agree with TRBD2. V dropped 6 bases and J dropped 1; count of bases not matched to a gene: 5. Germline-derived CDR1 and CDR2 are SGHAT and FQNNGV. This CDR3 is built from 15 residues. The CDR3: CASRFGTSGSYEQYF. In DNA, the CDR3 is TGTGCCAGCAGATTCGGGACTAGCGGTTCCTACGAGCAGTACTTC.

This chain joins TRBV3-1 (or the pseudogene TRBV3-2) and TRBJ2-1; TRBD1 might be the D (5 bases). V was clipped by 0 bases and J by 0 bases, with 15 bases between them. The germline V gene has CDR1 LGHDT and CDR2 YNNKEL (reference sequence). CDR3 size: 18 residues. The CDR3, as DNA: TGTGCCAGCAGCCAAGAATCCGCTTGGGGCTACTCCTACAATGAGCAGTTCTTC. Its protein product is CASSQESAWGYSYNEQFF.

The chain employs TRBV5-1 and TRBJ2-1; 10 bases match TRBD2. Germline V gene data show CDR1 as SGHRS and CDR2 as YFSETQ. Unmatched junction bases numbered 14, after V lost 6 bases and J lost 8 bases. This CDR3 region has 16 residues. CDR3 DNA: TGCGCCAGCAAGTTGGTCCTAGCGGGAGTATCCGATGAGCAGTTCTTC. It codes for CASKLVLAGVSDEQFF. Full variable domain (outside the CDR3, taken from reference TRBV5-1 and TRBJ2-1): KAGVTQTPRYLIKTRGQQVTLSCSPISGHRSVSWYQQTPGQGLQFLFEYFSETQRNKGNFPGRFSGRQFSNSRSEMNVSTLELGDSALYLCASKLVLAGVSDEQFFGPGTRLTVL.

The chain employs TRBV3-1 (or the pseudogene TRBV3-2) and TRBJ1-3, with D maybe TRBD1 (6 bases). V gave up 3 bases and J gave up 0 bases, with 15 bases separating them. The CDR3 runs to 17 residues. Looked up from germline, CDR1 is LGHDT and CDR2 is YNNKEL (reference sequence). This chain's CDR3 is CASSHRTVTISGNTIYF. Here the CDR3 DNA reads TGTGCCAGCAGCCACCGGACAGTGACGATCTCTGGAAACACCATATATTTT.

This rearrangement joins TRBV25-1 to TRBJ2-5, with D possibly matching TRBD1 (6 bases). The V and J ends lost 5 bases and 3 bases respectively, with 13 bases between them. This CDR3 is 14 amino acids long. CDR1 MGHDK and CDR2 SYGVNS come from the germline V gene. This chain's CDR3 is CASSSRTEKETQYF. CDR3 coding DNA: TGTGCCAGCAGTTCCCGGACAGAGAAAGAGACCCAGTACTTC.

This clone appeared once. V gene TRBV7-9 combines with J gene TRBJ2-5, with D possibly matching TRBD2 (5 bases). Trimming removed 2 bases at V and 5 bases at J, with 9 bases between. Germline assignment: CDR1 SEHNR and CDR2 FQNEAQ (reference sequence). CDR3 length: 13 amino acids. The CDR3 reads CASSLLALETQYF. The CDR3 bases are TGTGCCAGCAGCTTATTAGCGCTGGAGACCCAGTACTTC.